Sequencing of this T cell receptor beta chain was carried out in a study of Graves' ophthalmopathy and Graves' hyperthyroidism. General study findings and limits: Most thyroid-expanded clonotypes exceeding 0.001 frequency were also found in blood.

The CDR3 spans 17 residues. Looked up from germline, CDR1 is SGHTA and CDR2 is FQGNSA. Germline trimming cut 2 bases from V and 0 bases from J; bases unmatched to any gene: 4. RNA transcripts were the template, and TCR beta CDR3 regions were amplified from them. HTBI primers primed a first-round RT-PCR, and a second-round multiplex PCR followed. MiXCR was run by TCRdb on the multiplex PCR reads, yielding one entry per CDR3 protein. The table shows about 740,000 distinct CDR3 sequences, with approximately 40% occurring only once. None of the included patients had other autoimmune diseases, uncontrolled infections, pregnancy or lactation, as these led to exclusion. The authors used Ficoll-Paque density gradient centrifugation to separate PBMCs. The input was 8.5 to 10 ml of fresh peripheral blood. This clonotype appeared a few times. The antigen remains unidentified.

The sample consisted of peripheral blood. The chain links TRBV7-2 to TRBJ2-7; TRBD2 aligns across 13 bases. This TCR was sampled from an adult man with Graves' ophthalmopathy. CDR3 protein: CASSLQRTSGSSYEQYF. CDR3 sequence (DNA): TGTGCCAGCAGCTTACAGAGGACTAGCGGGAGCTCCTACGAGCAGTACTTC.